Following are 27 T cell receptor beta chains from one sample sequenced in a study of blood T cell repertoires in COVID-19. The assay was immunoSEQ multiplex PCR, and TCRdb's table has in-frame clones only and misses some. The repertoire holds roughly 380,000 clones, with roughly 80% as singletons. Sequencing used peripheral blood. These receptors were collected from a human donor with acute or convalescent COVID-19. The donor label of this sample is uncertain.

The rearrangement joins TRBV4-1 to TRBJ1-1; TRBD1 matches at 7 bases. This CDR3 is 16 amino acids long. Per the germline V gene, CDR1 is MGHRA and CDR2 is YSYEKL. Trimming at V came to 4 bases and at J to 0 bases, leaving 8 bases not matched to a gene. The CDR3 DNA is TGCGCCAGCAGCCCGATCACCGGGACAGTGAACACTGAAGCTTTCTTT. Protein sequence: CASSPITGTVNTEAFF.

This clone was recorded once. This chain connects TRBV24-1 to TRBJ1-1, with TRBD1 identical over 7 bases. Germline CDR1 reads KGHDR; CDR2 reads SFDVKD. Trimming took 3 bases from V and 2 from J; bases not matched to a gene: 5. CDR3 length: 15 amino acids. The CDR3 region has the DNA TGTGCCACCAGTGATACGGGGACAGCAAACACTGAAGCTTTCTTT. Translated, it gives CATSDTGTANTEAFF.

This clone was observed once. CDR3 loop: CASSLGAQPQHF. The CDR3 DNA reads as TGTGCCAGCAGCTTAGGAGCCCAGCCCCAGCATTTT. This sequence joins TRBV7-9 and TRBJ1-5; no reliable D call. V was pared by 1 base and J by 7 bases, with 5 bases between. Germline CDR1 SEHNR, CDR2 FQNEAQ (reference sequence). The CDR3 is made up of 12 amino acids.

V and J are TRBV6-4 and TRBJ2-2; D unclear. V was clipped by 0 bases and J by 4 bases, with 9 bases between them. Germline CDR1 MRHNA, CDR2 SNTAGT. This CDR3 comprises 15 residues. DNA for the CDR3: TGTGCCAGCAGTGACTCGATCACAACCACCGGGGAGCTGTTTTTT. Protein product: CASSDSITTTGELFF.

The V call is TRBV6-2 or TRBV6-3, the J call TRBJ1-1, with TRBD1 as a possible D gene (5 bases). The CDR3 sequence is 15 residues long. The V end was cut by 1 base, the J end by 3 bases, with 12 bases between. Germline V gene data show CDR1 as MNHEY and CDR2 as SVGEGT. The CDR3 sequence is CASSYLTRRDTEAFF. The CDR3 nucleotides read TGTGCCAGCAGTTACTTGACCCGCAGGGACACTGAAGCTTTCTTT.

The chain couples TRBV6-5 to TRBJ1-2; D may be TRBD1 (6 bases). The CDR3 spans 15 residues. Germline loops: CDR1 MNHEY, CDR2 SVGAGI. Trimming stripped 1 base from V and 2 bases from J, with 11 bases between. The CDR3 region is CASSYYYRVNYGYTF. The CDR3 DNA follows: TGTGCCAGCAGTTACTACTACAGGGTGAACTATGGCTACACCTTC.

This clone was observed a handful of times. The chain carries TRBV5-1 and TRBJ1-4; possibly TRBD1 for D (6 bases). The V and J ends lost 2 bases and 5 bases respectively, with 13 bases between them. This CDR3 has 15 amino acids. Germline loops: CDR1 SGHRS, CDR2 YFSETQ. CDR3 in amino acids: CASSLGQRKNEKLFF. The DNA of the CDR3 is TGCGCCAGCAGCTTAGGACAGAGAAAAAATGAAAAACTGTTTTTT.

V and J are TRBV5-1 and TRBJ2-5, with TRBD1 matching 7 bases. This CDR3 spans 15 amino acids. Losses at the gene ends were 2 bases for V and 2 bases for J; bases not matched to a gene: 6. Germline CDR1 and CDR2: SGHRS and YFSETQ. CDR3: CASSFQGQLQETQYF. The CDR3 DNA is TGCGCCAGCAGCTTTCAGGGACAGCTGCAAGAGACCCAGTACTTC.

This clone was recorded a few times. This rearrangement joins TRBV6-1 to TRBJ1-2; 11 positions match TRBD1. CDR1 and CDR2 (germline): MNHNS, SASEGT. V was pared by 0 bases and J by 1 base, with 10 bases of the junction left unmatched. This CDR3 comprises 19 residues. The CDR3 reads CASSEAPRGTGGSNYGYTF. CDR3 bases: TGTGCCAGCAGTGAAGCCCCCCGGGGGACAGGGGGGAGTAACTATGGCTACACCTTC.

CDR3 in DNA: TGTGCCTGGAGTTTCGGGTTAGAAGCTTTCTTT. Translating gives CAWSFGLEAFF. The J gene is TRBJ1-1, the V gene TRBV30, with D hard to call. The germline gives CDR1 GTSNPN, CDR2 SVGIG (reference sequence). The CDR3 spans 11 residues. V lost 2 bases and J 8 bases, leaving 9 bases between the germline ends.

The V call is TRBV6-6, the J call TRBJ1-5, with D hard to call. The CDR3 runs to 14 residues. The germline V gene encodes CDR1 MNHNY and CDR2 SVGAGI (reference sequence). V lost 5 bases and J lost 3, with 11 bases in between. CDR3 protein: CASSLNAHNQPQHF. The CDR3 DNA reads as TGTGCCAGCAGTCTGAACGCACACAATCAGCCCCAGCATTTT.

The chain carries TRBV19 and TRBJ1-6; D is unclear. V was clipped by 2 bases and J by 5 bases, with 4 bases between them. Germline loops: CDR1 LNHDA, CDR2 SQIVND (reference sequence). CDR3 length: 13 residues. The CDR3 DNA is TGTGCCAGTAGTATAAATAATAATTCACCCCTCCACTTT. Amino acid sequence: CASSINNNSPLHF.

This sequence joins TRBV19 and TRBJ1-2; tentatively, D is TRBD1 (6 bases). Trimming pared 5 bases from V and 3 bases from J, leaving 7 bases between. There are 12 residues in the CDR3. CDR1 is LNHDA and CDR2 is SQIVND in the germline V gene (reference sequence). This CDR3 reads CASSGTYYGYTF. Here the CDR3 DNA reads TGTGCCAGTAGTGGGACATACTATGGCTACACCTTC.

The chain combines TRBV3-1 (or the pseudogene TRBV3-2) with TRBJ2-2; 9 nucleotides align to TRBD2. This CDR3 has 17 residues. From germline, CDR1 is LGHDT and CDR2 YNNKEL (reference sequence). Trimming removed 3 bases from V and 7 bases from J; junction bases left unmatched: 12. CDR3 amino acids: CASSHYMRGGMVGELFF. As DNA, the CDR3 is TGTGCCAGCAGCCACTACATGCGGGGGGGCATGGTCGGGGAGCTGTTTTTT.

The CDR3 here is CASRGRTGFNQPQHF. CDR3 coding DNA: TGTGCCAGCAGGGGAAGAACAGGGTTTAATCAGCCCCAGCATTTT. The chain recombines TRBV2 with TRBJ1-5; D is perhaps TRBD1 (6 bases). The CDR3 is 15 residues long. Looked up from germline, CDR1 is SNHLY and CDR2 is FYNNEI. Trimming took off 6 bases at V and 4 bases at J, with 16 bases between the two ends.

Remarks on this clone: This CDR3 is also generated by other DNA sequences in the sample. The J gene is TRBJ1-2, the V gene TRBV6-5; 9 nucleotides agree with TRBD1. Germline CDR1 is MNHEY and CDR2 is SVGAGI. The CDR3 is 12 amino acids. Unmatched junction bases numbered 2, after V lost 5 bases and J lost 7 bases. Here the CDR3 reads CASSRQGGGYTF. In DNA form, the CDR3 reads TGTGCCAGCAGTCGACAGGGGGGTGGCTACACCTTC.

On this clone: Other DNA sequences in this specimen translate into the identical CDR3. V usage is TRBV5-8 and J usage is TRBJ1-5; no definite D call. Germline CDR1 SGHTS, CDR2 YDEGEE. The CDR3 consists of 12 residues. V lost 4 bases and J 4 bases, leaving 6 bases between the germline ends. The CDR3 reads CASSPRNQPQHF. CDR3 nucleotides: TGTGCCAGCAGCCCGCGTAATCAGCCCCAGCATTTT.

The chain is built from TRBV5-5 and TRBJ1-2; 11 nucleotides line up with TRBD1. There are 17 residues in the CDR3. Germline V gene lookup returns CDR1 SGHKS and CDR2 YYEKEE (reference sequence). After removal of 0 bases from V and 7 bases from J, the junction contained 11 bases not matched to a gene. CDR3: CASSLAGTGGYVFGYTF. CDR3 DNA sequence: TGTGCCAGCAGCTTGGCTGGGACAGGGGGGTACGTATTTGGCTACACCTTC.

This clone occurred once. The V call is TRBV5-5, the J call TRBJ2-5, with TRBD2 identical over 8 bases. The J segment lost 4 bases and the V segment lost 7 bases, leaving 3 bases of the junction unmatched. This CDR3 has 12 residues. In germline, CDR1 is SGHKS, CDR2 YYEKEE (reference sequence). The CDR3 nucleotides are TGTGCCAGCCGGACTAGCAGAGAGACCCAGTACTTC. Translation: CASRTSRETQYF.

The V call is TRBV15, the J call TRBJ1-1, with D perhaps matching TRBD1 (5 bases). Trimming took off 0 bases at V and 8 bases at J, with 13 bases between the two ends. Germline CDR1 LNHNV, CDR2 YYDKDF (reference sequence). This CDR3 contains 14 residues. CDR3 DNA sequence: TGTGCCACCAGCAGAGATCGGCCAGGGCAGGAAGCTTTCTTT. This gives the protein CATSRDRPGQEAFF.

V is TRBV5-5 and J is TRBJ2-7; TRBD1 agrees at 7 bases. V shed 5 bases, J shed 3 bases, and the junction held 11 bases outside the gene matches. The CDR3 loop spans 15 amino acids. Germline CDR1 SGHKS, CDR2 YYEKEE (reference sequence). In DNA, the CDR3 is TGTGCCAGCAGTTCACGTGGGGACAGACGCTACGAGCAGTACTTC. It is translated as CASSSRGDRRYEQYF.

The chain joins TRBV5-1 to TRBJ1-1; TRBD1 might be the D (5 bases). Trimming removed 0 bases at V and 4 bases at J, with 16 bases between. This CDR3 comprises 16 residues. Germline V gives CDR1 SGHRS, CDR2 YFSETQ. In DNA form, the CDR3 reads TGCGCCAGCAGCTTGGTGGCAGGGTCCTCGATCACTGAAGCTTTCTTT. Translating it yields CASSLVAGSSITEAFF. The entire variable domain, with the rest obtained from reference TRBV5-1 and TRBJ1-1, is as follows: KAGVTQTPRYLIKTRGQQVTLSCSPISGHRSVSWYQQTPGQGLQFLFEYFSETQRNKGNFPGRFSGRQFSNSRSEMNVSTLELGDSALYLCASSLVAGSSITEAFFGQGTRLTVV.

The rearrangement uses TRBV21-1 and TRBJ1-2; TRBD1 is the table's D call, not checked against the DNA. TRBV21-1 is an annotated pseudogene. The CDR3 loop spans 15 amino acids. CDR3 nucleotides: TGTGCCAGCAGCAAATCCCGGGACAGGGACTATGGCTACACCTTC. This gives the protein CASSKSRDRDYGYTF.

This clone was observed a few times. The rearrangement links TRBV7-9 to TRBJ2-3; 9 bases match TRBD2. The germline V gene encodes CDR1 SEHNR and CDR2 FQNEAQ (reference sequence). The CDR3 sequence is 14 residues long. Trimming cost V 3 bases and J 6 bases; bases outside gene matches: 4. CDR3 DNA: TGTGCCAGCAGCTTCGGCGGGGGGGCCGATACGCAGTATTTT. Its protein is CASSFGGGADTQYF.

The rearrangement joins TRBV18 to TRBJ2-7; the D gene is possibly TRBD2 (7 bases). The V gene's germline CDR1 is KGHSH and CDR2 LQKENI. The CDR3 runs 15 residues. V was trimmed by 3 bases and J by 7 bases, leaving 19 bases between them. The CDR3 loop is CASSPLERGAGEQYF. The CDR3 region has the DNA TGTGCCAGCTCACCCCTTGAACGGGGGGCTGGGGAGCAGTACTTC.

The chain combines TRBV19 with TRBJ2-3; D may be TRBD2 (6 bases). Germline V gene lookup returns CDR1 LNHDA and CDR2 SQIVND (reference sequence). CDR3 size: 15 residues. Between the trimmed V and J ends, which lost 4 bases and 2 bases, there was a span of 13 bases. This chain's CDR3 is CASSTGGTFTDTQYF. CDR3 coding DNA: TGTGCCAGTAGTACCGGCGGGACCTTCACAGATACGCAGTATTTT.

This chain connects TRBV3-1 (or the pseudogene TRBV3-2) to TRBJ2-2, with no clear D. Between the trimmed V and J ends, which lost 7 bases and 6 bases, there was a span of 9 bases. Germline CDR1 and CDR2: LGHDT and YNNKEL (reference sequence). This CDR3 has 12 amino acids. The CDR3 reads CASKRKAGELFF. DNA of the CDR3: TGTGCCAGCAAGAGGAAGGCCGGGGAGCTGTTTTTT.